The 8 T cell receptor beta chains listed next were all sequenced from one sample in a study of post-analysis software for immune sequencing data. These receptors are not linked to any known antigen. cDNA libraries of TCR beta carried unique molecular identifiers. In TCRdb, the PCR reads were re-called with MiXCR into one record per CDR3 protein. The table lists approximately 690,000 distinct CDR3 sequences, around 60% of them singletons. General study points: Among 5 or 6 TRBV segments more frequent in patients than controls were TRBV5-6, TRBV5-1 and TRBV20-1.

The sequenced sample was blood. Receptor source: a girl aged 2 to 9 with multiple sclerosis.

The chain combines TRBV11-2 with TRBJ2-1; 11 bases line up with TRBD1. The CDR3 is 13 amino acids. V dropped 7 bases and J dropped 9; count of bases not matched to a gene: 5. CDR1 SGHAT and CDR2 FQNNGV come from the germline V gene. The CDR3 region has the DNA TGTGCCAGCACCGGACAGGGGGCCCCTGAGCAGTTCTTC. Protein: CASTGQGAPEQFF.

This rearrangement joins TRBV29-1 to TRBJ2-5, with TRBD1 matching 11 bases. Trimming took 6 bases from V and 4 from J; bases not matched to a gene: 4. CDR1 is SQVTM and CDR2 is ANQGSEA in the germline V gene. This CDR3 has 13 amino acids. Written as DNA, the CDR3 is TGCAGCGTCGGACAGGGGGCGCGAGAGACCCAGTACTTC. It translates to CSVGQGARETQYF.

J is TRBJ2-5 and V is TRBV7-2, with D tentatively TRBD1 or TRBD2 (6 bases each). CDR1 is SGHTA and CDR2 is FQGNSA in the germline V gene. The length of the CDR3 is 14 residues. V dropped 4 bases and J dropped 2 bases, with 11 bases sitting between them. CDR3 coding DNA: TGTGCCAGCAGCTCGCGGGACAAACAAGAGACCCAGTACTTC. Translated, it gives CASSSRDKQETQYF.

A single count supports this clonotype. This chain's CDR3 is CASSPDRRFSNEQFF. The CDR3 bases are TGTGCCAGCAGCCCCGACAGGCGGTTTAGCAATGAGCAGTTCTTC. V usage is TRBV4-2 and J usage is TRBJ2-1, with D perhaps TRBD1 (6 bases). This CDR3 region has 15 residues. CDR1 LGHNA and CDR2 YNFKEQ come from the germline V gene. Trimming removed 4 bases from V and 6 bases from J, with 16 bases in between.

The V gene is TRBV5-1, the J gene TRBJ2-1, with 7 positions matching TRBD1. Per germline, CDR1 SGHRS and CDR2 YFSETQ. This CDR3 region has 14 residues. With 0 bases clipped from V and 5 bases from J, the junction kept 2 bases outside the gene matches. Here the CDR3 reads CASSLVTGDNEQFF. CDR3 nucleotide sequence: TGCGCCAGCAGCTTGGTAACAGGGGACAATGAGCAGTTCTTC.

J is TRBJ2-1 and V is TRBV6-6; D unclear. The CDR3 extends over 14 amino acids. V was clipped by 0 bases and J by 7 bases, with 10 bases between them. CDR1 and CDR2 from the germline V gene are MNHNY and SVGAGI (reference sequence). CDR3 bases: TGTGCCAGCAGTTACTCGAAGAAAAGGAATGAGCAGTTCTTC. Its protein is CASSYSKKRNEQFF.

The chain links TRBV4-1 to TRBJ2-2, with 10 bases matching TRBD2. The length of the CDR3 is 19 residues. The junction had 11 bases not matched to a gene; V was cut back by 4 bases and J by 0 bases. Germline loops: CDR1 MGHRA, CDR2 YSYEKL. For the CDR3, the DNA is TGCGCCAGCAGCCGGACCGGGACTAGCGAACGGGCGAACACCGGGGAGCTGTTTTTT. Amino acids: CASSRTGTSERANTGELFF.

This sequence joins TRBV20-1 and TRBJ1-5; possible D gene TRBD1, 5 bases. The V gene lost 4 bases and the J gene lost 1 base, with 14 bases spanning the gap. Germline V gene data show CDR1 as DFQATT and CDR2 as SNEGSKA (reference sequence). This CDR3 has 15 amino acids. CDR3 sequence (DNA): TGCAGTGCTATCTCTTCGGGACCAAGCAATCAGCCCCAGCATTTT. Translating it yields CSAISSGPSNQPQHF.